This TCR beta chain is from a study of beta chain features in type 1 diabetes. Averaging around 110 mL, one heparinised blood draw came from each individual donor. Stem cell-like memory, regulatory, central memory and naive CD4+ cells were sorted via CD45RO/CCR7/CD25/CD127/CD95/CD27. Of the isolated RNA, all was reverse transcribed, and so the sequenced material was expressed TCRB transcripts. The repertoire was sequenced with immunoSEQ multiplex PCR; TCRdb's copy has only in-frame clones and lacks some. Of around 300,000 clones listed, 11% to 15% are singletons. Study-level results: In every one of the four CD4+ subsets, TCRB CDR3s were moderately but significantly shorter in Type 1 diabetes patients. A PCR bias possibly favoring shorter templates would apply equally to patients and controls.

This clone was seen a handful of times. Antigen: not known. CDR1 is MNHEY and CDR2 is SMNVEV in the germline V gene (reference sequence). This CDR3 is 14 amino acids long. Trimming shortened V by 0 bases and J by 8 bases, and 13 bases separated the two germline ends. The chain has TRBV27 and TRBJ1-2, with D unclear. This clonotype originated in a man aged 30 to 45 in good health. The specimen was central memory CD4+ T cells from blood. CDR3 DNA: TGTGCCAGCAGTTTATCGGGAAGGGCTTACGGCTACACCTTC. Encoded protein: CASSLSGRAYGYTF.